A single sample is the source of the 21 T cell receptor beta chains below, sequenced in a study of blood T cell repertoires in COVID-19. Sequencing used immunoSEQ multiplex PCR; TCRdb keeps in-frame clones, though not all of them. The data contain about 210,000 clones, roughly 83% of them seen just once; the ten biggest clones take up approximately 5%. Sequences were obtained from PBMCs or T cells enriched from blood (not recorded which). The receptors were gathered from a man in his forties with acute COVID-19.

The V and J genes are TRBV27 and TRBJ1-6; D is ambiguous. Trimming cost V 0 bases and J 9 bases, with 9 bases left between them. Germline CDR1 is MNHEY and CDR2 is SMNVEV (reference sequence). This CDR3 comprises 14 residues. The CDR3 sequence is CASSLSGGGSPLHF. CDR3 in DNA: TGTGCCAGCAGTTTATCAGGAGGTGGTTCACCCCTCCACTTT.

This clone appeared once. This chain connects TRBV2 to TRBJ1-4, with D possibly matching TRBD1 (6 bases). Trimming stripped 6 bases from V and 8 bases from J, with 13 bases between. The germline CDR1 and CDR2 sequences are SNHLY and FYNNEI. This CDR3 is built from 13 residues. In DNA, the CDR3 is TGTGCCAGCAGACAGGGACCCCAGGAAAAACTGTTTTTT. As protein: CASRQGPQEKLFF.

The genes are TRBV6-5 and TRBJ1-4; maybe TRBD1 (6 bases). The V end lost 3 bases, the J end lost 14 bases, and 22 bases lay between the germline ends. Germline V gene sequence: CDR1 MNHEY, CDR2 SVGAGI. The CDR3 runs to 15 residues. The CDR3 bases are TGTGCCAGCAGTTATTTGGTCCCGACTCGGACAGACCTGTTTTTT. Translating gives CASSYLVPTRTDLFF.

This clone was observed once. The gene calls are TRBV28 and TRBJ2-2; no definite D call. Per the germline V gene, CDR1 is MDHEN and CDR2 is SYDVKM. This CDR3 spans 12 amino acids. V was shortened by 6 bases and J by 11 bases, with 13 bases between the two germline ends. CDR3 coding DNA: TGTGCCAGCAGCACCCAGTACGTCGAGCTGTTTTTT. Translated, it gives CASSTQYVELFF.

J is TRBJ2-7 and V is TRBV5-4, with 8 bases fitting TRBD2. The CDR3 extends over 12 amino acids. CDR1 is SGHNT and CDR2 is YYREEE in the germline V gene (reference sequence). The junction had 1 base not matched to a gene; V was cut back by 3 bases and J by 5 bases. CDR3 nucleotides: TGTGCCAGCAGCTCCGGGAGGGACGAGCAGTACTTC. Protein sequence: CASSSGRDEQYF.

The rearrangement joins TRBV7-2 to TRBJ1-6; 7 bases match TRBD1. CDR1 and CDR2 from the germline V gene are SGHTA and FQGNSA. There are 15 residues in the CDR3. With 3 bases clipped from V and 5 bases from J, the junction kept 4 bases outside the gene matches. The CDR3 sequence: CASSFRDRDNSPLHF. Written as DNA, the CDR3 is TGTGCCAGCAGCTTCCGGGACAGAGATAATTCACCCCTCCACTTT. Variable domain in full (rest from reference TRBV7-2 and TRBJ1-6): GAGVSQSPSNKVTEKGKDVELRCDPISGHTALYWYRQSLGQGLEFLIYFQGNSAPDKSGLPSDRFSAERTGGSVSTLTIQRTQQEDSAVYLCASSFRDRDNSPLHFGNGTRLTVT.

The genes are TRBV3-1 (or the pseudogene TRBV3-2) and TRBJ1-3, with a weak D call TRBD1 (5 bases). This CDR3 is 14 amino acids long. Germline loops: CDR1 LGHDT, CDR2 YNNKEL (reference sequence). V was pared by 3 bases and J by 3 bases, with 9 bases between. This chain's CDR3 is CASSQRDFGNTIYF. CDR3 nucleotides: TGTGCCAGCAGCCAGCGGGACTTTGGAAACACCATATATTTT.

In this sample, this clone turned up a few times. The CDR3 region is CASRVAGDPLYEQYF. CDR3 DNA sequence: TGCGCCAGCAGAGTAGCGGGAGACCCCCTCTACGAGCAGTACTTC. This chain joins TRBV4-1 and TRBJ2-7; 9 nucleotides match TRBD2. CDR1 is MGHRA, CDR2 YSYEKL, per germline. This CDR3 region has 15 residues. V was pared by 6 bases and J by 3 bases, with 9 bases of the junction left unmatched.

This clone appeared a single time. The chain joins TRBV19 to TRBJ2-1, with TRBD2 identical over 11 bases. The CDR3 sequence is 19 residues long. Trimming cost V 3 bases and J 9 bases; bases outside gene matches: 19. In germline, CDR1 is LNHDA, CDR2 SQIVND (reference sequence). CDR3 sequence: CASSILSWGHGTSGVEQFF. Written as DNA, the CDR3 is TGTGCCAGTAGTATCTTGTCTTGGGGCCATGGGACTAGCGGTGTTGAGCAGTTCTTC. Using reference TRBV19 and TRBJ2-1 for the parts outside the CDR3, the full variable domain is DGGITQSPKYLFRKEGQNVTLSCEQNLNHDAMYWYRQDPGQGLRLIYYSQIVNDFQKGDIAEGYSVSREKKESFPLTVTSAQKNPTAFYLCASSILSWGHGTSGVEQFFGPGTRLTVL.

The rearrangement joins TRBV9 to TRBJ2-4; D unresolved. Trimming stripped 0 bases from V and 1 base from J, with 11 bases between. Germline V gene sequence: CDR1 SGDLS, CDR2 YYNGEE. CDR3 length equals 16 residues. For the CDR3, the DNA is TGTGCCAGCAGCGTAGCCCCCGACGGGGCCAAAAACATTCAGTACTTC. Encoded protein: CASSVAPDGAKNIQYF.

Comments on this clone: The germline gene is not matched at one end of the junction; a read error may be the cause. Written as DNA, the CDR3 is TGTGCTAGCAGCCGGACTAGCGGGAGCACAGATACGCAGTATTTT. The encoded protein is CASSRTSGSTDTQYF. V usage is TRBV7-7 and J usage is TRBJ2-3; 11 nucleotides match TRBD2. The CDR3 is 15 amino acids. Germline values: CDR1 SSHAT, CDR2 FNYEAQ (reference sequence).

The chain recombines TRBV9 with TRBJ2-2, with D maybe TRBD2 (5 bases). CDR3 size: 14 residues. The V end was cut by 0 bases, the J end by 6 bases, with 9 bases between. CDR1 is SGDLS, CDR2 YYNGEE, per germline. The CDR3 spells CASSVGGLPGELFF. The CDR3 nucleotides are TGTGCCAGCAGCGTAGGAGGGCTTCCCGGGGAGCTGTTTTTT.

This sequence joins TRBV25-1 and TRBJ1-5; D uncertain. Deletions cut 3 bases from V and 8 bases from J, with 20 bases between. In germline, CDR1 is MGHDK, CDR2 SYGVNS. The CDR3 consists of 16 residues. CDR3 in amino acids: CASSERRPLEIKPQHF. The DNA for the CDR3 is TGTGCCAGCAGTGAGCGACGCCCACTAGAAATCAAGCCCCAGCATTTT.

This rearrangement joins TRBV4-1 to TRBJ2-3; 12 bases line up with TRBD2. Germline lookup yields CDR1 MGHRA and CDR2 YSYEKL. With 0 bases clipped from V and 2 bases from J, the junction kept 12 bases outside the gene matches. The CDR3 extends over 20 amino acids. The CDR3 sequence is CASSQDMPSGRAEDTDTQYF. The CDR3 DNA reads TGCGCCAGCAGCCAAGATATGCCTAGCGGGAGGGCCGAGGACACAGATACGCAGTATTTT.

The chain is built from TRBV5-1 and TRBJ2-3; 7 positions agree with TRBD1. With V trimmed by 4 bases and J by 6 bases, 5 bases remained unmatched. The CDR3 extends over 13 amino acids. Germline CDR1 reads SGHRS; CDR2 reads YFSETQ. CDR3 residues: CASSEQGEDTQYF. DNA for the CDR3: TGCGCCAGCAGCGAGCAGGGGGAGGATACGCAGTATTTT.

As to this clone: Its ends do not fully match the called genes, so a read error is possible. The chain recombines TRBV30 with TRBJ1-5, with D maybe TRBD1 (5 bases). Germline V gene data show CDR1 as GTSNPN and CDR2 as SVGIG (reference sequence). This CDR3 has 13 residues. In nucleotides, the CDR3 is TGTACCTGGAGTGTAGCCAGGGCCCAGCCCCAGCATTTT. This sequence encodes CTWSVARAQPQHF. Drawing the rest from reference TRBV30 and TRBJ1-5, the complete variable domain is SQTIHQWPATLVQPVGSPLSLECTVEGTSNPNLYWYRQAAGRGLQLLFYSVGIGQISSEVPQNLSASRPQDRQFILSSKKLLLSDSGFYLCTWSVARAQPQHFGDGTRLSIL.

The genes are TRBV10-1 and TRBJ2-2; 11 bases are shared with TRBD2. CDR1 is WNHNN, CDR2 SYGVQD, per germline (reference sequence). The CDR3 has 17 amino acids. The trim removed 6 bases at V and 7 bases at J, leaving 13 bases unmatched. The chain's CDR3 is CASSALTLAGGNGELFF. CDR3 bases: TGCGCCAGCAGCGCACTCACCCTAGCGGGAGGAAACGGGGAGCTGTTTTTT.

This clone was seen a single time. The V call is TRBV19, the J call TRBJ2-1; D is unresolved. In germline, CDR1 is LNHDA, CDR2 SQIVND (reference sequence). The CDR3 runs 12 residues. The V gene lost 7 bases and the J gene lost 6 bases, with 10 bases spanning the gap. CDR3 DNA sequence: TGTGCCAGTACCGCGAACCTCAATGAGCAGTTCTTC. Translation: CASTANLNEQFF.

The chain is built from TRBV12-5 and TRBJ2-1, with TRBD2 identical over 8 bases. V was clipped by 6 bases and J by 5 bases; unmatched bases: 12. Looked up from germline, CDR1 is LGHNT and CDR2 is FRNRAP. The CDR3 runs 16 residues. Here the CDR3 DNA reads TGTGCTAGTGGCCTTCGGTTGGCTAGCGGGCACAATGAGCAGTTCTTC. Its protein product is CASGLRLASGHNEQFF. The whole variable domain, filled in from reference TRBV12-5 and TRBJ2-1, reads DARVTQTPRHKVTEMGQEVTMRCQPILGHNTVFWYRQTMMQGLELLAYFRNRAPLDDSGMPKDRFSAEMPDATLATLKIQPSEPRDSAVYFCASGLRLASGHNEQFFGPGTRLTVL.

The chain combines TRBV7-6 with TRBJ1-1; the D gene is possibly TRBD1 (6 bases). The CDR3 contains 16 residues. Germline CDR1 and CDR2: SGHVS and FNYEAQ. The V end was cut by 3 bases, the J end by 0 bases, with 14 bases between. This CDR3 is CASSFRTVSMNTEAFF. The CDR3 coding sequence is TGTGCCAGCAGCTTCAGGACAGTCTCCATGAACACTGAAGCTTTCTTT.

This chain connects TRBV5-1 to TRBJ1-3; possibly TRBD1 for D (5 bases). The CDR3 consists of 13 residues. V dropped 3 bases and J dropped 8 bases, with 12 bases sitting between them. Germline CDR1 reads SGHRS; CDR2 reads YFSETQ. The CDR3 DNA sequence: TGCGCCAGCAGCTCGGAGGGGACCTACACCATATATTTT. It specifies CASSSEGTYTIYF.